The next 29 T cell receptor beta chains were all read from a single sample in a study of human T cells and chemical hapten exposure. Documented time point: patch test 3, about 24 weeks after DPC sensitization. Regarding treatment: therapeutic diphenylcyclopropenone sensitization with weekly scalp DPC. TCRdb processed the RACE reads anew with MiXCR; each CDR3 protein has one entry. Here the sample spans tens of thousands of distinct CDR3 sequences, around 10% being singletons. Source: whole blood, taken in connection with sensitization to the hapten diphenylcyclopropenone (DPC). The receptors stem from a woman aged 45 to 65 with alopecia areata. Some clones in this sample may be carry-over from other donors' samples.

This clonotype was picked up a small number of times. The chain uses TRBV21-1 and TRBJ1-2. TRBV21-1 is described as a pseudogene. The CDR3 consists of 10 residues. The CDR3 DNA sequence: TGTGCCAGCAGCATATACGGCTACACCTTC. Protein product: CASSIYGYTF.

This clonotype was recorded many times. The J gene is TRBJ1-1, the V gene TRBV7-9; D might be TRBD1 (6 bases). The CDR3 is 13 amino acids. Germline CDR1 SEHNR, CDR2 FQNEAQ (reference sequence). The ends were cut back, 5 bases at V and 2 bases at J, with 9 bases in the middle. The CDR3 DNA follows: TGTGCCAGCAGCCCGACAGGCAACACTGAAGCTTTCTTT. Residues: CASSPTGNTEAFF.

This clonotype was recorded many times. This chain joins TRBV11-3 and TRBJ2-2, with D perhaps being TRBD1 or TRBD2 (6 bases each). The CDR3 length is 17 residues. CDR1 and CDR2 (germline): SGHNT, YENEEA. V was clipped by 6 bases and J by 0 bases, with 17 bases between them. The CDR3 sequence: CASRPRRGNSNTGELFF. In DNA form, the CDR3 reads TGTGCCAGCAGACCTAGGAGGGGGAATTCGAACACCGGGGAGCTGTTTTTT.

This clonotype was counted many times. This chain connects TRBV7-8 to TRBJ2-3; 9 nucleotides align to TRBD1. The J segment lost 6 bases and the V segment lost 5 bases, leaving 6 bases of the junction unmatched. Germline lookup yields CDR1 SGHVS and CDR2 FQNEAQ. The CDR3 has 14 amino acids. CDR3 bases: TGTGCCAGCAGCATGGGACAGGGTAGCGATACGCAGTATTTT. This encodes CASSMGQGSDTQYF.

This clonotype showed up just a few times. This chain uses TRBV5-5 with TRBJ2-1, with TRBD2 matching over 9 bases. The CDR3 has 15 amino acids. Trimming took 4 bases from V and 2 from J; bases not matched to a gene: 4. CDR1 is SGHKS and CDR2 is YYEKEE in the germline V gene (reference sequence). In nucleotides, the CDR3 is TGTGCCAGCAGCATGGGACTAGCAGCCTACAATGAGCAGTTCTTC. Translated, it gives CASSMGLAAYNEQFF.

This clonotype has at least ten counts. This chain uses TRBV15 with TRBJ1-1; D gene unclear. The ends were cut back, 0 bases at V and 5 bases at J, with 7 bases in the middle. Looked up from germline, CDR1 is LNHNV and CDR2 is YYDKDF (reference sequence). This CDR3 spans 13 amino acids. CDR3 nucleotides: TGTGCCACCAGCAGAGATCGTTCGACTGAAGCTTTCTTT. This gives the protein CATSRDRSTEAFF. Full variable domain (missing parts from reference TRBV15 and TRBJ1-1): DAMVIQNPRYQVTQFGKPVTLSCSQTLNHNVMYWYQQKSSQAPKLLFHYYDKDFNNEADTPDNFQSRRPNTSFCFLDIRSPGLGDTAMYLCATSRDRSTEAFFGQGTRLTVV.

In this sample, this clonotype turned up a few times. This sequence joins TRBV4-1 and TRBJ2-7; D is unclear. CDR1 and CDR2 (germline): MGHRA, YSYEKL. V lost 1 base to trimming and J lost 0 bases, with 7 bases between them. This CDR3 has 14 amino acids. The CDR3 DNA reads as TGCGCCAGCAGCCAAGGGCCAGCCTCCTACGAGCAGTACTTC. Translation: CASSQGPASYEQYF.

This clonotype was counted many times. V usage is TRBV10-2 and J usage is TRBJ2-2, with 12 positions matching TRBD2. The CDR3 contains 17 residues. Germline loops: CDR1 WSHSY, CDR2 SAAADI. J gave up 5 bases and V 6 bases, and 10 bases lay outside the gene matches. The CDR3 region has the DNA TGCGCCAGCAGGGAAACTAGCGGGGGGTCAATGACCGGGGAGCTGTTTTTT. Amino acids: CASRETSGGSMTGELFF.

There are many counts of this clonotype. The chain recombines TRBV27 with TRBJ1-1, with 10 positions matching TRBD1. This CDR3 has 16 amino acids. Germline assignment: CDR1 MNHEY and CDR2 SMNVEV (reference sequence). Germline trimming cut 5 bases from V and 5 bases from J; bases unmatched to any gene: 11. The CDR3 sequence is CASSRRQGAVVTEAFF. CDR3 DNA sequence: TGTGCCAGCAGTCGACGACAGGGGGCTGTCGTAACTGAAGCTTTCTTT.

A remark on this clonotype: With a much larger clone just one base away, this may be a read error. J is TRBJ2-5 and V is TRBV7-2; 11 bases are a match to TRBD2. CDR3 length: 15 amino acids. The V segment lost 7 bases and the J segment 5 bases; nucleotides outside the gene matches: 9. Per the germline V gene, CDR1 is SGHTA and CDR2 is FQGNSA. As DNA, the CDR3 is TGTGCCAGCAACCGACTAGCGGGGCCGGGTGAGACCCAGTACTTC. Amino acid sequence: CASNRLAGPGETQYF.

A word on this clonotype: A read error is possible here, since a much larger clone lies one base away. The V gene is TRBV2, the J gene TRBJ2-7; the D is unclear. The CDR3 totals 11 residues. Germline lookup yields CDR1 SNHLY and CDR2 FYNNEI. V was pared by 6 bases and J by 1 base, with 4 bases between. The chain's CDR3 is CASRISYEQYF. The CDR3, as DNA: TGTGCCAGCAGGATTTCCTACGAGCAGTACTTC.

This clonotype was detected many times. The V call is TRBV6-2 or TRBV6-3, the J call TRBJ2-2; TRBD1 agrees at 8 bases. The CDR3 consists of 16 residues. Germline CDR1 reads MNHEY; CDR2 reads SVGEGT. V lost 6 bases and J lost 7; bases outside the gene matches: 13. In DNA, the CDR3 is TGTGCCAGCAGCACGACAGGGGCGTTAGACAGCGGGGAGCTGTTTTTT. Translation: CASSTTGALDSGELFF.

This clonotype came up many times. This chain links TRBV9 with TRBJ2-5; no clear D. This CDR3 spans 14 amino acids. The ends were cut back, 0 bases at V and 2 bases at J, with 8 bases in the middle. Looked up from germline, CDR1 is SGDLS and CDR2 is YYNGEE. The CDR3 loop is CASSVGLVQETQYF. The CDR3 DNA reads TGTGCCAGCAGCGTAGGACTGGTTCAAGAGACCCAGTACTTC.

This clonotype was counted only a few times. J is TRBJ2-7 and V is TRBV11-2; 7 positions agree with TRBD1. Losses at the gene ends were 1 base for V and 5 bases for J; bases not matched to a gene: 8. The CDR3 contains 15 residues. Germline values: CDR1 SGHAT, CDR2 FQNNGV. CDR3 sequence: CASSLAQLTGNEQYF. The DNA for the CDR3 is TGTGCCAGCAGCTTAGCCCAATTGACAGGGAACGAGCAGTACTTC. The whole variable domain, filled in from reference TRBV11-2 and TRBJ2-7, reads EAGVAQSPRYKIIEKRQSVAFWCNPISGHATLYWYQQILGQGPKLLIQFQNNGVVDDSQLPKDRFSAERLKGVDSTLKIQPAKLEDSAVYLCASSLAQLTGNEQYFGPGTRLTVT.

CDR3 sequence: CAISVGTYEQYF. CDR3 coding DNA: TGTGCCATCAGTGTAGGAACCTACGAGCAGTACTTC. V is TRBV10-3 and J is TRBJ2-7; D unresolved. The CDR3 has 12 amino acids. Looked up from germline, CDR1 is ENHRY and CDR2 is SYGVKD. Trimming left V 4 bases short and J 2 bases short, with 6 bases between.

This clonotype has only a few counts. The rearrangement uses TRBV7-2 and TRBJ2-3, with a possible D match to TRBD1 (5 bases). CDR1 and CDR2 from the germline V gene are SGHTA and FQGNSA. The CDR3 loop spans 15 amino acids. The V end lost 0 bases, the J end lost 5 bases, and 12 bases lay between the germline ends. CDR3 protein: CASSLAGAGIDTQYF. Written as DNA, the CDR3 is TGTGCCAGCAGCTTAGCAGGGGCAGGGATAGATACGCAGTATTTT.

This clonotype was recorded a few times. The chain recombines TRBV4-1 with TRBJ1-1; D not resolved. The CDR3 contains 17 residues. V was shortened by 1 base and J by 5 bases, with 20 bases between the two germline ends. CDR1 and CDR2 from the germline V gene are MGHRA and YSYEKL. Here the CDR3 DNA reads TGCGCCAGCAGCCAAGGGGCGGTCGTGAGTCGGAGGACTGAAGCTTTCTTT. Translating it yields CASSQGAVVSRRTEAFF.

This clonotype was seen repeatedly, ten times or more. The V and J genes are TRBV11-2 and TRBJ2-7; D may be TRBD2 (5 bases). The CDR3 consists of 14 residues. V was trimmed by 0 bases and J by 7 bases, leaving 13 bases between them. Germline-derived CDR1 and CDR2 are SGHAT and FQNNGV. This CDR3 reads CASSLDPGLREQYF. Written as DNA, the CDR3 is TGTGCCAGCAGCTTAGATCCAGGACTCCGGGAGCAGTACTTC.

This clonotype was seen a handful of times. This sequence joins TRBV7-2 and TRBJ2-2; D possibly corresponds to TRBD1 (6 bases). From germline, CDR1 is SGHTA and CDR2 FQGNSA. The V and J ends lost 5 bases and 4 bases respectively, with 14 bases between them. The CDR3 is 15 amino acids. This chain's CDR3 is CASSQTGRGTGELFF. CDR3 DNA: TGTGCCAGCAGCCAGACAGGCCGAGGCACCGGGGAGCTGTTTTTT.

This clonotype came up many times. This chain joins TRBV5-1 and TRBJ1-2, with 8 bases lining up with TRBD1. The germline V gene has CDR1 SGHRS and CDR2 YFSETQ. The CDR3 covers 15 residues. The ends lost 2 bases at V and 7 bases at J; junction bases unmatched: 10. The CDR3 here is CASSLQGESTFGYTF. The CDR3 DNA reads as TGCGCCAGCAGCTTACAGGGGGAGTCTACGTTTGGCTACACCTTC.

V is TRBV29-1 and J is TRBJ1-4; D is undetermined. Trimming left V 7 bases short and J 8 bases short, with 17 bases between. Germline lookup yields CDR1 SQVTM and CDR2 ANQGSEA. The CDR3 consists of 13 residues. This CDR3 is CSADGPPGEKLFF. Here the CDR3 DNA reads TGCAGCGCCGACGGGCCGCCCGGGGAAAAACTGTTTTTT.

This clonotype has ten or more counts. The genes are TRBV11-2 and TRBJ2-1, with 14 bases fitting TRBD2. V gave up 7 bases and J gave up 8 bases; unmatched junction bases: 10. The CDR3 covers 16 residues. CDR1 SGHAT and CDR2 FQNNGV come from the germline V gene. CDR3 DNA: TGTGCCAGCATGACCGGGACTAGCGGGAGATGGGATGAGCAGTTCTTC. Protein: CASMTGTSGRWDEQFF.

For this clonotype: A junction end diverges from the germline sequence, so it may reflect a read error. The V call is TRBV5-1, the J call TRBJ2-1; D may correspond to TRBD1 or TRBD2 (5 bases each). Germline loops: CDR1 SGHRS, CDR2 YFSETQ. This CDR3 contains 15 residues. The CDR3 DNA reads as TGCACCAGCAGTTCGGGGCAGGCCACCTACAATGAGCAGTTCTTC. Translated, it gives CTSSSGQATYNEQFF.

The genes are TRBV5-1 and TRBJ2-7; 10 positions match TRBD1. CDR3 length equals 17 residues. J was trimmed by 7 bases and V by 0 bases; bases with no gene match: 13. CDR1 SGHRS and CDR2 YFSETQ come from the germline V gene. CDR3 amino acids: CASSLDPPGTGALEQYF. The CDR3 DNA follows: TGCGCCAGCAGCTTGGACCCCCCCGGGACAGGGGCTCTGGAGCAGTACTTC. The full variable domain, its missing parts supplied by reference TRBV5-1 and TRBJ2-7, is KAGVTQTPRYLIKTRGQQVTLSCSPISGHRSVSWYQQTPGQGLQFLFEYFSETQRNKGNFPGRFSGRQFSNSRSEMNVSTLELGDSALYLCASSLDPPGTGALEQYFGPGTRLTVT.

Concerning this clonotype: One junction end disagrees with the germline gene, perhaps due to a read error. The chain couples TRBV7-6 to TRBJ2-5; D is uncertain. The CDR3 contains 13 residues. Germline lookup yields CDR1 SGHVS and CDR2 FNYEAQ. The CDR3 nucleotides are TGTGTCAGCAGCTTTCGCAGCCAAGAGACCCAGTACTTC. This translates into CVSSFRSQETQYF.

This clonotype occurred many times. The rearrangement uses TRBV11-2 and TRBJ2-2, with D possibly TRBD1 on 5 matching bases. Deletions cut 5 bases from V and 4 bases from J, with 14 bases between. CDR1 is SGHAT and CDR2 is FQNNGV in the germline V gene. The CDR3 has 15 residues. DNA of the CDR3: TGTGCCAGCAGCCCTAGGGGAACGGCCACCGGGGAGCTGTTTTTT. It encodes CASSPRGTATGELFF.

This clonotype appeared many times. The CDR3, as DNA: TGTGCCAGCAGTGAAAGGGCTAGCCTCTATGGCTACACCTTC. It encodes CASSERASLYGYTF. The chain joins TRBV6-5 to TRBJ1-2; D not certain. From germline, CDR1 is MNHEY and CDR2 SVGAGI. CDR3 length: 14 amino acids. The germline V and J ends were trimmed by 5 bases and 4 bases, with 14 bases remaining between them.

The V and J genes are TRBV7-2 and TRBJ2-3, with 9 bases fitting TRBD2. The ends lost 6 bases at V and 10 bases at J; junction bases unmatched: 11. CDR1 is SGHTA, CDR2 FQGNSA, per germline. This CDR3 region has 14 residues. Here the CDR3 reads CASSPGLAGRAQYF. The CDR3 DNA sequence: TGTGCCAGCAGTCCGGGACTAGCAGGGAGGGCGCAGTATTTT.

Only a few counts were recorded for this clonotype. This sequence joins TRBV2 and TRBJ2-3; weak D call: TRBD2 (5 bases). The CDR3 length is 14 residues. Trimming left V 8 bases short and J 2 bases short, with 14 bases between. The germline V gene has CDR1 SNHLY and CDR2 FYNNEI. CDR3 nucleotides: TGTGCCAGCCTACGGGATTCAGCCACAGATACGCAGTATTTT. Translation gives CASLRDSATDTQYF.